The entry that follows covers one T cell receptor beta chain sequence. The antigen remains undetermined. The germline V gene has CDR1 SSHAT and CDR2 FNYEAQ (reference sequence). The CDR3 totals 14 residues. This entry belongs to a study of CXCR3-negative and CXCR3-positive naive CD8 T cells. All TRB cDNA libraries came from 5' RACE performed with UMI labels. TCRdb reanalyzed the 5' RACE reads, giving one entry per CDR3 protein sequence and no DNA. Recorded for this sample: some 140,000 distinct CDR3 sequences. Findings and caveats of the study: TRB CDR3 hydrophobicity was greater in CXCR3-positive naive cells than in CXCR3-negative naive cells.

This chain joins TRBV7-7 and TRBJ2-2; the TCRdb D gene call, TRBD1, has no DNA to confirm it. The sequencing input was naive CXCR3+ CD8+ T cells from blood. The sample's subset: CD45RO-CCR7+CD27+CD95- naive CD8+ T cells expressing CXCR3 (TNR3+). The TCR originated in a human donor in good health. Some clones in this sample may be carry-over from other donors' samples. CDR3 amino acids: CASSPLTGTGELFF.